This T cell receptor (beta chain) was sequenced in a study of T-cell reconstitution after alpha-beta-depleted transplantation in children. Unique molecular identifiers were incorporated when the TCRbeta library was constructed. TCRdb called the PCR reads again in MiXCR, with one record for every CDR3 protein. The sample carries a few hundred thousand distinct CDR3 sequences, approximately 10% recorded once. This clonotype was counted between two and nine times. This CDR3 has 15 residues. V was clipped by 7 bases and J by 5 bases, with 23 bases between them. The V gene's germline CDR1 is SQVTM and CDR2 ANQGSEA.

This material consisted of PBMCs from the stem cell graft donor, taken from the stem cell graft. The chain employs TRBV29-1 and TRBJ2-5; weak D call: TRBD1 (6 bases). This sequence originates from a human donor who donated a stem cell graft to a child with acute lymphoblastic leukemia. This CDR3 is CSARLQGISLETQYF. In DNA form, the CDR3 reads TGCAGCGCTAGGCTACAGGGAATTTCGTTGGAGACCCAGTACTTC. The complete variable domain, with remaining parts taken from reference TRBV29-1 and TRBJ2-5, reads SAVISQKPSRDICQRGTSLTIQCQVDSQVTMMFWYRQQPGQSLTLIATANQGSEATYESGFVIDKFPISRPNLTFSTLTVSNMSPEDSSIYLCSARLQGISLETQYFGPGTRLLVL.